This record covers a single TCR beta chain. Its specificity is unknown. The data originate from a study of Tregs in tolerant kidney transplant recipients. Study conclusions and caveats: Donor-specific Treg expansion exceeded global Treg expansion in tolerant patients, suggesting antigen drive. No direct test of biological reproducibility was done here.

The nonmyeloablative bone marrow transplants came from related graft donors, with transient mixed chimerism. Thawed PBMCs were FACS-sorted into unstimulated CD4+CD25+CD127- regulatory T cells, CD4+CD25- non-regulatory cells, CD4 and CD8 cells. Method: immunoSEQ multiplex PCR; TCRdb's copy keeps in-frame clones and lacks some. This sample has roughly 70,000 clones, with approximately 89% found just once. CDR1 is LNHDA, CDR2 SQIVND, per germline (reference sequence). This CDR3 has 16 amino acids. The ends were cut back, 1 base at V and 0 bases at J, with 10 bases in the middle. The chain links TRBV19 to TRBJ1-3; D is uncertain. The sample in question was CD4+ T cells from blood (PBMCs), obtained 6 months after the transplant. The sequence came from a human patient who received a combined kidney and bone marrow transplant. Some T cells may possibly be graft donor cells. The DNA for the CDR3 is TGTGCCAGTAGTATAGGGCCGGGGTTCTCTGGAAACACCATATATTTT. Its protein product is CASSIGPGFSGNTIYF.